A selection of T cell receptor beta chains follows, all from one sample in a study of cytomegalovirus exposure and HLA in healthy donors. Repertoires were generated with immunoSEQ multiplex PCR, while TCRdb's copy carries only in-frame clones and drops some. The table gives about 200,000 clones; the top ten clones make up approximately 0.74% of it. The sample comprised PBMCs. These receptors all stem from a boy between 10 and 17 years old in good health and CMV-seronegative. Each CDR3 is given with its conserved first and last residue. The D gene is left open where the match is weak.

V: TRBV29-1
D: .
J: TRBJ1-2
DNA: TGCAGCGTACACTGGGGCTACGGCTACACCTTC
CDR3: CSVHWGYGYTF

V: TRBV13
D: TRBD2
J: TRBJ2-1
DNA: TGTGCCAGCAGCTTGGGGGGAGCGGGGAGGGCCTACAATGAGCAGTTCTTC
CDR3: CASSLGGAGRAYNEQFF

V: TRBV30
D: .
J: TRBJ2-2
DNA: TGTGCCTGGTCATGGGGGGCCGGGGAGCTGTTTTTT
CDR3: CAWSWGAGELFF

V: TRBV19
D: .
J: TRBJ1-4
DNA: TGTGCCAGTAATCCGGCCCCCGGGAGGGAAAAACTGTTTTTT
CDR3: CASNPAPGREKLFF

V: TRBV5-5
D: .
J: TRBJ2-1
DNA: TGTGCCAGCAGCTTGTGGTCAGATGAGCAGTTCTTC
CDR3: CASSLWSDEQFF

V: TRBV18
D: TRBD1
J: TRBJ1-1
DNA: TGTGCCAGCTCCCCAGGGGGGGACACTGAAGCTTTCTTT
CDR3: CASSPGGDTEAFF

V: TRBV6-5
D: .
J: TRBJ2-7
DNA: TGTGCCAGCAGTTACTCGGGAGGCGAGCAGTACTTC
CDR3: CASSYSGGEQYF

V: TRBV2
D: TRBD1
J: TRBJ1-6
DNA: TGTGCGGGAGCGGGACAGGGAGGATCCTATAATTCACCCCTCCACTTT
CDR3: CAGAGQGGSYNSPLHF

V: TRBV30
D: TRBD1
J: TRBJ1-2
DNA: TGTGCCTGGAGTCTTGGGACAGGGGGCCATGGCTACACCTTC
CDR3: CAWSLGTGGHGYTF

V: TRBV7-8
D: TRBD1
J: TRBJ1-5
DNA: TGTGCCAGCAGCTTAGCGAGGACAGGGGTCCAGCCCCAGCATTTT
CDR3: CASSLARTGVQPQHF

V: TRBV4-2
D: .
J: TRBJ2-2
DNA: TGTGCCAGCAGCCAAGAGGGGACGTGGGGGGGCCGAAACGGGGAGCTGTTTTTT
CDR3: CASSQEGTWGGRNGELFF

V: TRBV30
D: TRBD1
J: TRBJ2-5
DNA: TGTGCCTGGAGTTATGCGGGACAGGGCTGGGAGACCCAGTACTTC
CDR3: CAWSYAGQGWETQYF

V: TRBV9
D: TRBD2
J: TRBJ2-3
DNA: TGTGCCAGCAGCGCGTCGACTAGCGGAGATACAGATACGCAGTATTTT
CDR3: CASSASTSGDTDTQYF

V: TRBV5-4
D: .
J: TRBJ2-1
DNA: TGTGCCAGCACATACACAGGGCGATATTACAATGAGCAGTTCTTC
CDR3: CASTYTGRYYNEQFF

V: TRBV9
D: .
J: TRBJ2-1
DNA: TGTGCCAGCGCAAGCACCGGGACTGCGGCCGAGCAGTTCTTC
CDR3: CASASTGTAAEQFF

V: TRBV28
D: .
J: TRBJ1-1
DNA: TGTGCCAGCAGTCACCTCACGGGTCCTCCTAACTCTGGGAACACTGAAGCTTTCTTT
CDR3: CASSHLTGPPNSGNTEAFF

V: TRBV7-6
D: .
J: TRBJ2-2
DNA: TGTGCCAGCAGCTTAACGGGGGGCCCGAACACCGGGGAGCTGTTTTTT
CDR3: CASSLTGGPNTGELFF

V: TRBV9
D: TRBD2
J: TRBJ2-1
DNA: TGTGCCAGCAGCGTAGTGCCAGCGGGGGACAATGAGCAGTTCTTC
CDR3: CASSVVPAGDNEQFF

V: TRBV5-5
D: TRBD1
J: TRBJ1-1
DNA: TGTGCCAGCAGCTTGGTAGGACAGGTAGGGACTGAAGCTTTCTTT
CDR3: CASSLVGQVGTEAFF

V: TRBV7-9
D: .
J: TRBJ1-3
DNA: TGTGCCAGCAGACATAACCAGATAATCGGAAACACCATATATTTT
CDR3: CASRHNQIIGNTIYF

V: TRBV6-6
D: .
J: TRBJ2-2
DNA: TGTGCCAGCAGTTCAGGGGGGCTCAACACCGGGGAGCTGTTTTTT
CDR3: CASSSGGLNTGELFF

V: TRBV7-3
D: TRBD1
J: TRBJ2-7
DNA: TGTGCCAGCAGCCTTGGGACAGGGACCTACGAGCAGTACTTC
CDR3: CASSLGTGTYEQYF